This T cell receptor (beta chain) was identified in a study of cytomegalovirus exposure and HLA in healthy donors. This CDR3 contains 13 residues. Germline CDR1 reads SNHLY; CDR2 reads FYNNEI. Trimming shortened V by 5 bases and J by 3 bases, and 8 bases separated the two germline ends. Regarding the study as a whole: Earlier analysis found most TCR beta V segments productive about 90% or about 30% of the time.

PCR was performed using 60 Vbeta and 13 Jbeta primers. Produced via immunoSEQ multiplex PCR; TCRdb's table is partial and in-frame only. The sample contains some 180,000 clones, roughly 86% of which appear only once. In this sample, this clone turned up a few times. Its matching antigen is unknown. This clonotype originated in a man aged 35-49 years in good health and CMV-seropositive. This chain connects TRBV2 to TRBJ1-3; possibly TRBD1 for D (5 bases). Sequencing was done on a sample of PBMCs. This CDR3 reads CASSSGIGNTIYF. CDR3 in DNA: TGTGCCAGCAGTTCAGGGATTGGAAACACCATATATTTT.